The clone carrying this TCR beta chain showed up just a few times. The CDR3 spans 17 residues. Germline V gene data show CDR1 as LGHNA and CDR2 as YNFKEQ. V shed 2 bases and J shed 2 bases, with 16 bases lying between them. The data were obtained in a study of cytomegalovirus exposure and HLA in healthy donors. This PCR relied on a set of 60 Vbeta primers and 13 Jbeta primers. Sequencing used immunoSEQ multiplex PCR; TCRdb keeps in-frame clones, though not all of them. The repertoire holds 90,000 to 120,000 clones, around 74% seen once, with 12% to 15% in the top ten. The sequenced material came from PBMCs. This sequence joins TRBV4-2 and TRBJ1-5, with D tentatively TRBD1 (5 bases). The source of this sequence is a woman between 35 and 50 years old in good health and CMV-seropositive. The CDR3 spells CASSQSAGRVGNQPQHF. CDR3 sequence (DNA): TGTGCCAGCAGCCAATCTGCCGGCAGGGTGGGCAATCAGCCCCAGCATTTT.